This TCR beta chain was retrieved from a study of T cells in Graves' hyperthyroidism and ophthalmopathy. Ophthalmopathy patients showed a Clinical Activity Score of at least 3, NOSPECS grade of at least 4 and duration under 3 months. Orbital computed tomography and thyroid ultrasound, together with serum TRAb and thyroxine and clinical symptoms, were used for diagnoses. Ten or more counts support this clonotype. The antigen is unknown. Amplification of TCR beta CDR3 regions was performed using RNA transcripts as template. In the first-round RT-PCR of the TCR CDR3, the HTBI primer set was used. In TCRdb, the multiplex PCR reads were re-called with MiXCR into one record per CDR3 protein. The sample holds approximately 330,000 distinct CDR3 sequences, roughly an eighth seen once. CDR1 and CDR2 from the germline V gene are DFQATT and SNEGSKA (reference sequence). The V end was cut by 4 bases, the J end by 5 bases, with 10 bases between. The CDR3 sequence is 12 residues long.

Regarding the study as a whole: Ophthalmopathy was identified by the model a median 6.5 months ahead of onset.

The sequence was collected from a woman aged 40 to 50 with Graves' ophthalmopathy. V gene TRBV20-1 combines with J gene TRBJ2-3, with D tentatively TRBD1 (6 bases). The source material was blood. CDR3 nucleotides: TGCAGTGCTATTCAGGGGATAGATACGCAGTATTTT. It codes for CSAIQGIDTQYF.